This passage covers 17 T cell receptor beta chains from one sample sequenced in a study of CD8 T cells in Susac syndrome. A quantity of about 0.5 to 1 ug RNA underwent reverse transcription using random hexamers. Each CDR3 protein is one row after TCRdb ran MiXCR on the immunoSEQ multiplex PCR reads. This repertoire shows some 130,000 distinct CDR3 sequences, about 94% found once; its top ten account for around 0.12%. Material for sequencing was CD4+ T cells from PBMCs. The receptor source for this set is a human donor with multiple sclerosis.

The CDR3 loop reads CASSADYGYTF. DNA of the CDR3: TGTGCCAGCAGCGCCGACTATGGCTACACCTTC. The V and J genes are TRBV5-6 and TRBJ1-2; D is ambiguous. The ends were cut back, 4 bases at V and 3 bases at J, with 4 bases in the middle. Germline V gene lookup returns CDR1 SGHDT and CDR2 YYEEEE. CDR3 length equals 11 residues.

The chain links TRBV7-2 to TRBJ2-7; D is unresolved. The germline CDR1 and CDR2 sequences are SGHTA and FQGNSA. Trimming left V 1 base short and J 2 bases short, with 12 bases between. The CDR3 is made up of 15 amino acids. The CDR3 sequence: CASSLGQQLAYEQYF. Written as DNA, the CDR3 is TGTGCCAGCAGCTTAGGCCAACAGTTAGCCTACGAGCAGTACTTC.

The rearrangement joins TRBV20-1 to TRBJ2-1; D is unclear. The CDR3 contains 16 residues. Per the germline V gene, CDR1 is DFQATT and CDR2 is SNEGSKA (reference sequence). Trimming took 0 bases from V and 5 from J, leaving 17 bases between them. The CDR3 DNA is TGCAGTGCTAGAGATTTAGGGCCCGGGCAGGACAATGAGCAGTTCTTC. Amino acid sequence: CSARDLGPGQDNEQFF.

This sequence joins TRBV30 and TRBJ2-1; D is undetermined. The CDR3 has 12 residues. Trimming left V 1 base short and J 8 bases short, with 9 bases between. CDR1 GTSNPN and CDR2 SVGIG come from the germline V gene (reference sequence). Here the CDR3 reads CAWSERGHEQFF. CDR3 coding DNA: TGTGCCTGGAGTGAGCGAGGCCATGAGCAGTTCTTC.

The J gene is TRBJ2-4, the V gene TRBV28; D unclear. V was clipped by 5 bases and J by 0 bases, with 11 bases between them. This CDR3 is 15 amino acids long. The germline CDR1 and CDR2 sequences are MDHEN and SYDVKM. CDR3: CASSGERTAKNIQYF. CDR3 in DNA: TGTGCCAGCAGTGGCGAGCGTACAGCCAAAAACATTCAGTACTTC.

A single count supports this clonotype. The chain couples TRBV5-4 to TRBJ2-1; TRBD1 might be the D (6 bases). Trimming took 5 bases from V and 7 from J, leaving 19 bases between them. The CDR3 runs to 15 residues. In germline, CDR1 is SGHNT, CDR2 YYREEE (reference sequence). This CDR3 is CASSVPRVGGNEQFF. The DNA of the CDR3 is TGTGCCAGCAGTGTTCCCAGGGTAGGGGGTAATGAGCAGTTCTTC.

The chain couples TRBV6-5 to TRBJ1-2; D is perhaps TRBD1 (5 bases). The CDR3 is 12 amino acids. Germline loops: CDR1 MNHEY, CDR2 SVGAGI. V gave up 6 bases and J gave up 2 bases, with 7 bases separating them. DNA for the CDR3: TGTGCCAGCAGCGACAGAAACTATGGCTACACCTTC. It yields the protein CASSDRNYGYTF.

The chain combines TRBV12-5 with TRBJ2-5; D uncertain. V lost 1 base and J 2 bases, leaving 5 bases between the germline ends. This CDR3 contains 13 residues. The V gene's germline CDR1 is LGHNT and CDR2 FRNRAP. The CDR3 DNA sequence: TGTGCTAGTGGTTTGGAAAATCAAGAGACCCAGTACTTC. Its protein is CASGLENQETQYF.

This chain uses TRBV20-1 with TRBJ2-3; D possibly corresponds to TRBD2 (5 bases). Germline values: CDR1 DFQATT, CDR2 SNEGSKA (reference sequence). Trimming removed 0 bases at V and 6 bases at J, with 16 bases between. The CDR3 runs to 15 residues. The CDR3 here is CSARDWVGPGDTQYF. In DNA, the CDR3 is TGCAGTGCTAGAGATTGGGTCGGGCCGGGGGATACGCAGTATTTT.

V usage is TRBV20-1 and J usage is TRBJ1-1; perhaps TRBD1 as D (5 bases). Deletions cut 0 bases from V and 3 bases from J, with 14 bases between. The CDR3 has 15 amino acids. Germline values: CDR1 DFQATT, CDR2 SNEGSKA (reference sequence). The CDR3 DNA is TGCAGTGCTAGAGATCGTTGGGGGAGAGACACTGAAGCTTTCTTT. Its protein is CSARDRWGRDTEAFF.

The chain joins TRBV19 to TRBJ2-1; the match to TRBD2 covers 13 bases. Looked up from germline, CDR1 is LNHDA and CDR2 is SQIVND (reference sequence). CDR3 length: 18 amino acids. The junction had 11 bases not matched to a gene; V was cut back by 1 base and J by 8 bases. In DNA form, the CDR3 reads TGTGCCAGTAGTATAGGGACTAGCGGGGGCTCTCCCAGGGATGAGCAGTTCTTC. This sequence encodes CASSIGTSGGSPRDEQFF.

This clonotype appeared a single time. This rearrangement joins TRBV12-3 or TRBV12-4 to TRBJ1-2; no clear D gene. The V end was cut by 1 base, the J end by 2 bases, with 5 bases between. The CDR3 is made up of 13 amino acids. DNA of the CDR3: TGTGCCAGCAGTTTAGTCGTCAACTATGGCTACACCTTC. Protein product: CASSLVVNYGYTF.

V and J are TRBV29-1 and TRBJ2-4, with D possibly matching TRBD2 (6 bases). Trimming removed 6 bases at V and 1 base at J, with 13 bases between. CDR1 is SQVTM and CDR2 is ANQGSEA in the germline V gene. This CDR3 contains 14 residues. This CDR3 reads CSVKAGTAKNIQYF. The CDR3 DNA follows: TGCAGCGTCAAAGCGGGTACGGCCAAAAACATTCAGTACTTC.

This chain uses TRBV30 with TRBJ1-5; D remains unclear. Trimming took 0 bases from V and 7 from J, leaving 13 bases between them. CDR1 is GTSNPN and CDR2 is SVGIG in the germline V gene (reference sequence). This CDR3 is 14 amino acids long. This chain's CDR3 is CAWSVQNAAQPQHF. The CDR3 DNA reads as TGTGCCTGGAGTGTACAGAACGCGGCCCAGCCCCAGCATTTT.

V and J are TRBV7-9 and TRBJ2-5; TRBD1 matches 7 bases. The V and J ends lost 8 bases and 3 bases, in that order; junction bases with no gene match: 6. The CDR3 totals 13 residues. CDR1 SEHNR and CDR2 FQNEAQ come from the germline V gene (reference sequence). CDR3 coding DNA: TGTGCCAGCGACAGGGCAGGGGAAGAGACCCAGTACTTC. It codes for CASDRAGEETQYF.

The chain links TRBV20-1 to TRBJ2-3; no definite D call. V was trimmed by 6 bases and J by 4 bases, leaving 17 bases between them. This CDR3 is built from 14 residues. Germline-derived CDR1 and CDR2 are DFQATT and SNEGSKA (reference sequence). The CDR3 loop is CSAISQSRSDTQYF. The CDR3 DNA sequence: TGCAGTGCCATAAGCCAAAGTCGGTCAGATACGCAGTATTTT.

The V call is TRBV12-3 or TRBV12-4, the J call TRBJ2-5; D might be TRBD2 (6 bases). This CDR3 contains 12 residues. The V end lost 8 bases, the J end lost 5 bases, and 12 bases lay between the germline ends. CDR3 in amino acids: CASGGSRETQYF. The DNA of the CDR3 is TGTGCCAGCGGGGGGTCAAGGGAGACCCAGTACTTC.